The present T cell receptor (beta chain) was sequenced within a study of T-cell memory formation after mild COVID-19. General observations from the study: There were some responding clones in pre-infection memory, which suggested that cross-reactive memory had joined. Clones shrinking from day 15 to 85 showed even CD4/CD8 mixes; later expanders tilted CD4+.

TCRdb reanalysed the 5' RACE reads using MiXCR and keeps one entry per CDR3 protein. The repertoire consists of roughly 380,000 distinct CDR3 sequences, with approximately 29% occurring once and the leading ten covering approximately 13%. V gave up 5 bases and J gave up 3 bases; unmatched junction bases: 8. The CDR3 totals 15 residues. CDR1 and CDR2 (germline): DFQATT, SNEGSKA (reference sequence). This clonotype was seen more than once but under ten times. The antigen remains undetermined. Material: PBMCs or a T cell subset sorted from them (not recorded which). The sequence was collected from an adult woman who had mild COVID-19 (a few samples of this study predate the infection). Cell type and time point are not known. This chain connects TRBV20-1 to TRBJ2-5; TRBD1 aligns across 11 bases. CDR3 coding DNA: TGCAGTGCTGACCACGGACAGGGGGCAAAAGAGACCCAGTACTTC. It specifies CSADHGQGAKETQYF.